These 15 T cell receptor beta chains came from one sample sequenced in a study of cytomegalovirus exposure and HLA in healthy donors. PCR used 60 Vbeta primers and 13 Jbeta primers. The table came from immunoSEQ multiplex PCR; TCRdb's copy has only in-frame clones and leaves some out. The sample records 130,000 to 150,000 clones, roughly three quarters being singletons. Sequenced: PBMCs. The receptors were sampled from a woman aged 50 to 60 in good health and CMV-seronegative.

V and J are TRBV28 and TRBJ1-1; a weak D match, TRBD1 (5 bases). The germline V gene encodes CDR1 MDHEN and CDR2 SYDVKM. The CDR3 totals 14 residues. The V gene lost 5 bases and the J gene lost 1 base, with 11 bases spanning the gap. CDR3 sequence (DNA): TGTGCCAGCAGTGAGGGGACTCCGAACACTGAAGCTTTCTTT. Translating gives CASSEGTPNTEAFF.

The gene calls are TRBV9 and TRBJ2-2; 10 bases line up with TRBD1. Germline CDR1 SGDLS, CDR2 YYNGEE. The junction had 9 bases not matched to a gene; V was cut back by 2 bases and J by 5 bases. CDR3 length equals 17 residues. CDR3 in amino acids: CASSVGGQGRITGELFF. For the CDR3, the DNA is TGTGCCAGCAGCGTTGGGGGACAGGGGAGGATAACCGGGGAGCTGTTTTTT.

The sample holds one count of this clone. V gene TRBV6-1 combines with J gene TRBJ1-4, with D possibly being TRBD1 (5 bases). Germline values: CDR1 MNHNS, CDR2 SASEGT. The CDR3 runs to 15 residues. V was trimmed by 2 bases and J by 5 bases, leaving 12 bases between them. The CDR3: CASSEWGRGNEKLFF. As DNA, the CDR3 is TGTGCCAGCAGTGAATGGGGCAGAGGAAATGAAAAACTGTTTTTT.

The chain couples TRBV19 to TRBJ1-4; TRBD1 is a possible D gene (6 bases). The germline V gene encodes CDR1 LNHDA and CDR2 SQIVND (reference sequence). The CDR3 is 15 residues long. V lost 3 bases and J lost 8, with 16 bases in between. The CDR3 sequence: CASSIDLRGREKLFF. In DNA form, the CDR3 reads TGTGCCAGTAGTATCGATCTCAGGGGTAGGGAAAAACTGTTTTTT.

The chain couples TRBV4-2 to TRBJ1-3; D remains ambiguous. Germline loops: CDR1 LGHNA, CDR2 YNFKEQ. The length of the CDR3 is 13 residues. V lost 0 bases and J 6 bases, leaving 6 bases between the germline ends. The DNA for the CDR3 is TGTGCCAGCAGCCAAGACGGGATAAACACCATATATTTT. This translates into CASSQDGINTIYF.

This rearrangement joins TRBV9 to TRBJ1-3, with TRBD1 matching over 8 bases. The ends lost 0 bases at V and 0 bases at J; junction bases unmatched: 2. The CDR3 consists of 16 residues. Germline V gene data show CDR1 as SGDLS and CDR2 as YYNGEE. The CDR3 here is CASSVADRASGNTIYF. As DNA, the CDR3 is TGTGCCAGCAGCGTAGCGGACAGGGCCTCTGGAAACACCATATATTTT.

V gene TRBV6-1 combines with J gene TRBJ2-2; D perhaps matches TRBD2 (5 bases). CDR3 length: 14 amino acids. The germline gives CDR1 MNHNS, CDR2 SASEGT. V gave up 2 bases and J gave up 5 bases, with 9 bases separating them. The CDR3: CASSENRGTGELFF. The CDR3 nucleotides read TGTGCCAGCAGTGAAAATCGGGGTACCGGGGAGCTGTTTTTT.

This chain connects TRBV30 to TRBJ2-2; TRBD2 is a possible D gene (6 bases). V was clipped by 7 bases and J by 1 base, with 22 bases between them. The CDR3 length is 17 residues. The germline V gene encodes CDR1 GTSNPN and CDR2 SVGIG (reference sequence). CDR3 coding DNA: TGTGCCTATCCTATTTTCAAGGGACTGCGGAACACCGGGGAGCTGTTTTTT. It encodes CAYPIFKGLRNTGELFF.

This chain links TRBV7-2 with TRBJ2-3, with 9 positions matching TRBD2. There are 16 residues in the CDR3. J lost 3 bases, V lost 5 bases, and 9 bases had no gene match. Per germline, CDR1 SGHTA and CDR2 FQGNSA. The CDR3 is CASSLGASGETDTQYF. CDR3 nucleotides: TGTGCCAGCAGCCTCGGGGCTAGCGGGGAGACAGATACGCAGTATTTT.

V is TRBV13 and J is TRBJ2-5; 9 bases map to TRBD1. The J call may be incorrect, as the DNA end agrees better with TRBJ2-7. Germline values: CDR1 PRHDT, CDR2 FYEKMQ (reference sequence). This CDR3 region has 15 residues. For the CDR3, the DNA is TGTGCCAGCAGCTTTCCGGGACAGGGAAATAACGAGCAGTACTTC. It translates to CASSFPGQGNNEQYF.

The chain joins TRBV19 to TRBJ1-5; D is perhaps TRBD1 (5 bases). The CDR3 loop spans 16 amino acids. Germline V gene sequence: CDR1 LNHDA, CDR2 SQIVND (reference sequence). The V and J ends lost 0 bases and 3 bases respectively, with 12 bases between them. CDR3 DNA: TGTGCCAGTAGTATAGATATTACAGGCCACAATCAGCCCCAGCATTTT. Amino acid sequence: CASSIDITGHNQPQHF.

This sequence joins TRBV5-1 and TRBJ2-5; 13 bases map to TRBD2. The CDR3 totals 17 residues. V lost 1 base to trimming and J lost 2 bases; unmatched junction nucleotides: 5. Germline CDR1 reads SGHRS; CDR2 reads YFSETQ. CDR3 bases: TGCGCCAGCAGCTTGTCGACTAGCGGGGGGTCACAAGAGACCCAGTACTTC. Translated, it gives CASSLSTSGGSQETQYF.

In DNA, the CDR3 is TGTGCCAGCAGTGAACGGGTCGCCGGCACTGAAGCTTTCTTT. This gives the protein CASSERVAGTEAFF. The chain joins TRBV2 to TRBJ1-1; D is ambiguous. V gave up 2 bases and J gave up 4 bases, with 11 bases separating them. This CDR3 spans 14 amino acids. The germline V gene has CDR1 SNHLY and CDR2 FYNNEI.

The chain combines TRBV5-1 with TRBJ2-7, with 12 bases aligning to TRBD2. The length of the CDR3 is 15 residues. CDR1 and CDR2 (germline): SGHRS, YFSETQ. The V gene end was trimmed by 0 bases and the J gene end by 7 bases; junction bases not matched to a gene: 5. This chain's CDR3 is CASSLEGLAGREQYF. The CDR3 region has the DNA TGCGCCAGCAGCTTGGAGGGACTAGCGGGCCGGGAGCAGTACTTC.

The rearrangement joins TRBV9 to TRBJ2-3, with 9 bases identical to TRBD1. The CDR3 length is 15 residues. V dropped 4 bases and J dropped 8; count of bases not matched to a gene: 11. Germline loops: CDR1 SGDLS, CDR2 YYNGEE. The CDR3 bases are TGTGCCAGCAGCCGGGGGACAGGGAGTATGGGTACGCAGTATTTT. It encodes CASSRGTGSMGTQYF.